The 24 T cell receptor beta chains listed next were all sequenced from one sample in a study of cytomegalovirus exposure and HLA in healthy donors. The PCR made use of 60 Vbeta and 13 Jbeta primers. Libraries were prepared by immunoSEQ multiplex PCR; TCRdb keeps only in-frame clonotypes and omits some of them. The sample lists around 180,000 clones; 79% were seen once. Sample: PBMCs. The receptors come from a woman aged 40 to 50 in good health and CMV-seronegative.

CDR3 sequence: CASSGRGGTAFF. DNA for the CDR3: TGTGCCAGCAGCGGGCGGGGGGGGACAGCTTTCTTT. This chain uses TRBV7-9 with TRBJ1-1; D is perhaps TRBD1 (5 bases). CDR1 is SEHNR, CDR2 FQNEAQ, per germline (reference sequence). Between the trimmed V and J ends, which lost 5 bases and 10 bases, there was a span of 14 bases. This CDR3 contains 12 residues.

This chain connects TRBV5-6 to TRBJ2-7; 9 bases fit TRBD2. Germline CDR1 SGHDT, CDR2 YYEEEE. The CDR3 is 15 residues long. J gave up 7 bases and V 0 bases, and 8 bases lay outside the gene matches. The DNA of the CDR3 is TGTGCCAGCAGCTTGGTAGGGACTAGCAGTTCTGAGCAGTACTTC. It encodes CASSLVGTSSSEQYF.

This clone was seen more than once but under ten times. The genes are TRBV5-6 and TRBJ2-7, with D perhaps TRBD1 (6 bases). Germline CDR1 is SGHDT and CDR2 is YYEEEE. This CDR3 spans 13 amino acids. Trimming stripped 4 bases from V and 3 bases from J, with 11 bases between. The CDR3 here is CASSQDSNYEQYF. CDR3 nucleotide sequence: TGTGCCAGCAGCCAGGACAGTAACTACGAGCAGTACTTC. The whole variable domain, filled in from reference TRBV5-6 and TRBJ2-7, reads DAGVTQSPTHLIKTRGQQVTLRCSPKSGHDTVSWYQQALGQGPQFIFQYYEEEERQRGNFPDRFSGHQFPNYSSELNVNALLLGDSALYLCASSQDSNYEQYFGPGTRLTVT.

The chain has TRBV30 and TRBJ2-5; D may be TRBD1 (5 bases). CDR1 is GTSNPN and CDR2 is SVGIG in the germline V gene (reference sequence). This CDR3 spans 12 amino acids. The V end lost 6 bases, the J end lost 1 base, and 9 bases lay between the germline ends. The CDR3 DNA is TGTGCCTGCCAGACAGTCCAAGAGACCCAGTACTTC. Its protein is CACQTVQETQYF.

Of note for this clone: An end of the junction differs from the germline gene, which may be a read error. The rearrangement joins TRBV4-1 to TRBJ1-2; no reliable D call. The germline CDR1 and CDR2 sequences are MGHRA and YSYEKL. The CDR3 consists of 14 residues. Here the CDR3 reads CASSQDPSEVIPYF. Here the CDR3 DNA reads TGCGCCAGCAGCCAAGACCCAAGCGAAGTGATTCCCTACTTC.

This clone was counted only a few times. V usage is TRBV5-5 and J usage is TRBJ2-7; 7 bases map to TRBD1. The J segment lost 4 bases and the V segment lost 2 bases, leaving 6 bases of the junction unmatched. Germline CDR1 SGHKS, CDR2 YYEKEE (reference sequence). The CDR3 loop spans 14 amino acids. CDR3 region: CASSLPGQWYEQYF. In DNA form, the CDR3 reads TGTGCCAGCAGCTTACCGGGACAGTGGTACGAGCAGTACTTC.

This chain uses TRBV13 with TRBJ2-3, with 9 bases identical to TRBD1. The CDR3 loop spans 14 amino acids. Trimming at V came to 5 bases and at J to 7 bases, leaving 7 bases not matched to a gene. CDR1 is PRHDT and CDR2 is FYEKMQ in the germline V gene (reference sequence). In DNA, the CDR3 is TGTGCCAGCAGCCAGGGACAGGGTCGATATACGCAGTATTTT. Translation gives CASSQGQGRYTQYF.

The chain recombines TRBV4-1 with TRBJ2-7, with D maybe TRBD1 (5 bases). The ends were cut back, 0 bases at V and 1 base at J, with 13 bases in the middle. Per the germline V gene, CDR1 is MGHRA and CDR2 is YSYEKL. The CDR3 is 16 amino acids. CDR3 sequence: CASSQEETVWSYEQYF. Written as DNA, the CDR3 is TGCGCCAGCAGCCAAGAAGAGACAGTCTGGTCCTACGAGCAGTACTTC.

This sequence joins TRBV7-9 and TRBJ1-1, with 9 bases matching TRBD1. The CDR3 totals 15 residues. Losses at the gene ends were 4 bases for V and 7 bases for J; bases not matched to a gene: 10. Germline-derived CDR1 and CDR2 are SEHNR and FQNEAQ (reference sequence). This CDR3 is CASSSRGGQGLEAFF. In DNA, the CDR3 is TGTGCCAGCAGCTCCCGGGGCGGACAGGGGCTTGAAGCTTTCTTT.

This clone was counted a single time. This rearrangement joins TRBV6-5 to TRBJ1-3; perhaps TRBD1 as D (6 bases). From germline, CDR1 is MNHEY and CDR2 SVGAGI. V was trimmed by 4 bases and J by 1 base, leaving 11 bases between them. The CDR3 totals 15 residues. CDR3 DNA sequence: TGTGCCAGCAGTTTCTCACAGGGTTCTGGAAACACCATATATTTT. Translated, it gives CASSFSQGSGNTIYF.

The J gene is TRBJ2-2, the V gene TRBV5-1; D gene unclear. The V end lost 5 bases, the J end lost 3 bases, and 14 bases lay between the germline ends. Germline V gives CDR1 SGHRS, CDR2 YFSETQ. CDR3 length equals 15 residues. Here the CDR3 reads CASRGRQDDTGELFF. The CDR3 DNA sequence: TGCGCCAGCAGAGGTCGGCAGGATGACACCGGGGAGCTGTTTTTT.

This clone occurred a few times. V gene TRBV13 combines with J gene TRBJ1-5; 8 positions match TRBD1. CDR3 length equals 17 residues. The V gene end was trimmed by 4 bases and the J gene end by 3 bases; junction bases not matched to a gene: 11. Germline values: CDR1 PRHDT, CDR2 FYEKMQ (reference sequence). CDR3 in amino acids: CASSSRADRGSNQPQHF. As DNA, the CDR3 is TGTGCCAGCAGCTCCCGGGCTGACAGGGGATCCAATCAGCCCCAGCATTTT.

In its sample, this clone was seen a few times. This sample also contains other DNA sequences that code for the same CDR3. The CDR3 region is CASSQATTDTQYF. The CDR3 bases are TGCGCCAGCAGCCAAGCTACGACAGATACGCAGTATTTT. The chain joins TRBV4-3 to TRBJ2-3; D gene uncertain. Germline V gene lookup returns CDR1 LGHNA and CDR2 YSLEER. The V end lost 1 base, the J end lost 3 bases, and 5 bases lay between the germline ends. This CDR3 region has 13 residues.

The chain is built from TRBV5-1 and TRBJ2-5, with 7 bases lining up with TRBD2. CDR3 length: 16 residues. In germline, CDR1 is SGHRS, CDR2 YFSETQ. The ends lost 4 bases at V and 4 bases at J; junction bases unmatched: 13. This chain's CDR3 is CASSTWGDYMVETQYF. The CDR3 DNA reads TGCGCCAGCAGCACATGGGGGGACTATATGGTAGAGACCCAGTACTTC.

The rearrangement uses TRBV28 and TRBJ2-7; D uncertain. Germline CDR1 is MDHEN and CDR2 is SYDVKM. V was pared by 4 bases and J by 2 bases, with 9 bases between. This CDR3 is 13 amino acids long. The CDR3 coding sequence is TGTGCCAGCAGTTCCACTGTGCCCTACGAGCAGTACTTC. Protein sequence: CASSSTVPYEQYF.

The V gene is TRBV27, the J gene TRBJ2-7; D possibly corresponds to TRBD1 (6 bases). Germline-derived CDR1 and CDR2 are MNHEY and SMNVEV (reference sequence). The V gene lost 3 bases and the J gene lost 9 bases, with 18 bases spanning the gap. The CDR3 extends over 14 amino acids. The CDR3 DNA sequence: TGTGCCAGCAGTTTCAGGGGCAGCCGGAACGGGCAGTACTTC. Amino acid sequence: CASSFRGSRNGQYF.

This clone was seen a handful of times. The J gene is TRBJ1-2, the V gene TRBV6-1; D is unclear. Germline CDR1 MNHNS, CDR2 SASEGT. The V gene lost 3 bases and the J gene lost 1 base, with 6 bases spanning the gap. This CDR3 region has 13 residues. The CDR3 bases are TGTGCCAGCAGTGAGTACAGTAACTATGGCTACACCTTC. Translating it yields CASSEYSNYGYTF.

The J gene is TRBJ2-2, the V gene TRBV19, with 8 bases matching TRBD1. The germline CDR1 and CDR2 sequences are LNHDA and SQIVND (reference sequence). V trimming: 10 bases; J trimming: 7 bases; junction bases outside the gene matches: 8. There are 13 residues in the CDR3. The CDR3 reads CATNPRGRGELFF. In DNA, the CDR3 is TGTGCCACCAACCCCAGGGGGCGCGGGGAGCTGTTTTTT.

The V and J genes are TRBV14 and TRBJ2-5; TRBD2 agrees at 7 bases. Germline lookup yields CDR1 SGHDN and CDR2 FVKESK. The CDR3 is 15 residues long. The V segment lost 0 bases and the J segment 0 bases; nucleotides outside the gene matches: 1. The CDR3 spells CASSQDGGYQETQYF. CDR3 coding DNA: TGTGCCAGCAGCCAAGACGGGGGGTACCAAGAGACCCAGTACTTC.

Regarding this clone: The CDR3 carries no conserved terminal phenylalanine or tryptophan, so it likely arises from a read error. The V gene is TRBV11-3, the J gene TRBJ2-2; 7 bases are shared with TRBD1. V trimming: 5 bases; J trimming: 7 bases; junction bases outside the gene matches: 13. Germline CDR1 reads SGHNT; CDR2 reads YENEEA. The CDR3 extends over 16 amino acids. CDR3 DNA sequence: TGTGCCAGCAGCCCGGGTGGCAGGGGGTATGGCGGGGAGCTGTTTCTT. This gives the protein CASSPGGRGYGGELFL.

This clone was observed a handful of times. The chain joins TRBV6-5 to TRBJ1-1; D unresolved. The germline gives CDR1 MNHEY, CDR2 SVGAGI. The CDR3 is made up of 13 amino acids. Trimming took 5 bases from V and 0 from J, leaving 7 bases between them. The CDR3 sequence: CASSAVVNTEAFF. For the CDR3, the DNA is TGTGCCAGCAGTGCGGTAGTGAACACTGAAGCTTTCTTT.

The V and J genes are TRBV4-2 and TRBJ1-2; TRBD1 matches at 9 bases. Germline V gene data show CDR1 as LGHNA and CDR2 as YNFKEQ. There are 16 residues in the CDR3. The J segment lost 5 bases and the V segment lost 0 bases, leaving 7 bases of the junction unmatched. CDR3 protein: CASSQDPSGTGYGYTF. CDR3 sequence (DNA): TGTGCCAGCAGCCAAGATCCCTCCGGGACAGGGTATGGCTACACCTTC.

The sample holds a few counts of this clone. In the same sample, other DNA sequences code for this CDR3. This chain connects TRBV19 to TRBJ1-2; perhaps TRBD1 as D (5 bases). Germline-derived CDR1 and CDR2 are LNHDA and SQIVND (reference sequence). Trimming pared 2 bases from V and 7 bases from J, leaving 8 bases between. This CDR3 has 12 residues. The DNA for the CDR3 is TGTGCCAGTAGTATATCAGGGTTTGGCTACACCTTC. Its protein product is CASSISGFGYTF.

The chain has TRBV5-1 and TRBJ1-1; TRBD1 matches 10 bases. V lost 6 bases to trimming and J lost 2 bases; unmatched junction nucleotides: 7. Germline-derived CDR1 and CDR2 are SGHRS and YFSETQ. The CDR3 covers 15 residues. The CDR3 loop reads CASTPTGGLNTEAFF. CDR3 DNA: TGCGCCAGCACCCCGACAGGGGGCTTAAACACTGAAGCTTTCTTT.